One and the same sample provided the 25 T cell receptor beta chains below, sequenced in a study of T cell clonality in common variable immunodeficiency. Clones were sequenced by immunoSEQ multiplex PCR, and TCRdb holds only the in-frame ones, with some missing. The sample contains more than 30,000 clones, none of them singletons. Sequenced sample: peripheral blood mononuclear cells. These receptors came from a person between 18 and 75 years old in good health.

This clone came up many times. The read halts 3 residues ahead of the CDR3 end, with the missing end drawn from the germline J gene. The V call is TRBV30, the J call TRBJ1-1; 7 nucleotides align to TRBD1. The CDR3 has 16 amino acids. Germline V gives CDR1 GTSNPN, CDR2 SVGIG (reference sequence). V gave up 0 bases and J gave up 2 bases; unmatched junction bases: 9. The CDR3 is CAWSVFRHRGNTEAFF. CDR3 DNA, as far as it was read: TGTGCCTGGAGTGTATTTCGTCACAGGGGAAACACTGAA.

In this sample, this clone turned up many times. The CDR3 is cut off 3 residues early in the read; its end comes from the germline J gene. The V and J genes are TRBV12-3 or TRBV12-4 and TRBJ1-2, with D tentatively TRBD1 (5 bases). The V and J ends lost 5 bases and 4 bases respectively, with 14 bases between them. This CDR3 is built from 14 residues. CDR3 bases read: TGTGCCAGCAGTACTGGGTCCGGGGGCTATGGC. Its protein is CASSTGSGGYG. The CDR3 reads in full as CASSTGSGGYGYTF.

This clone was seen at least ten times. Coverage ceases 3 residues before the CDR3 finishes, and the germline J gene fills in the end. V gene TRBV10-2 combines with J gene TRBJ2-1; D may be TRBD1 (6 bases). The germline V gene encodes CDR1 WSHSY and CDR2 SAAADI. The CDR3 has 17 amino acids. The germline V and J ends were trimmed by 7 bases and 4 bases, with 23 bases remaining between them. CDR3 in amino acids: CASMGSRGTRTYNEQFF. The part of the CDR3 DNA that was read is TGCGCCAGCATGGGTTCGAGGGGGACGAGAACATACAATGAG.

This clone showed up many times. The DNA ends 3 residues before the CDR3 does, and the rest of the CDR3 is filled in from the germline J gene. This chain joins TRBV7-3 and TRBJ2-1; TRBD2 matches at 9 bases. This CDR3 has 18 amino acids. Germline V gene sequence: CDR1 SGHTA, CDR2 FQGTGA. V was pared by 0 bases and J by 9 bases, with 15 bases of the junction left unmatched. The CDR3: CASSLTGSGGGAYGEQFF. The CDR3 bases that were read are TGTGCCAGCAGCTTAACGGGGTCGGGCGGGGGGGCCTACGGTGAG.

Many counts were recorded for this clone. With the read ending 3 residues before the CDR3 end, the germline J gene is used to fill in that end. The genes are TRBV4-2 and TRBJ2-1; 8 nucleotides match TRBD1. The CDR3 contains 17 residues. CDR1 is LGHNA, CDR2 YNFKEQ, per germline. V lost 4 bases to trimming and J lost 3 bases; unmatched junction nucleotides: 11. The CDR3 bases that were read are TGTGCCAGCAGCCCTGCCTCCTGGGGGACAGGCTACAATGAG. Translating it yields CASSPASWGTGYNE. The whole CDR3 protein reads CASSPASWGTGYNEQFF.

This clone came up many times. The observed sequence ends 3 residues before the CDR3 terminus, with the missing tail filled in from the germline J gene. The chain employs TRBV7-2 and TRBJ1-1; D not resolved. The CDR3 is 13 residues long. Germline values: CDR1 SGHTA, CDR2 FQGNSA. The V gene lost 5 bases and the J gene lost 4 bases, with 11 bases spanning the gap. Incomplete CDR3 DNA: TGTGCCAGCAGCCTCCCGCGGCGCACTGAA. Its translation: CASSLPRRTE. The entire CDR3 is CASSLPRRTEAFF.

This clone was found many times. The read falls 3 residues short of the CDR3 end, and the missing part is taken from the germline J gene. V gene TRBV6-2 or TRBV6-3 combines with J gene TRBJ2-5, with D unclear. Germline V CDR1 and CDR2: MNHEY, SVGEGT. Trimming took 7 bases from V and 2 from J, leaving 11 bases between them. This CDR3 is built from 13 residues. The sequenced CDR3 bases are TGTGCCAGCAAGGTTGGCAAGCAAGAGACC. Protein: CASKVGKQET. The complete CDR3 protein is CASKVGKQETQYF.

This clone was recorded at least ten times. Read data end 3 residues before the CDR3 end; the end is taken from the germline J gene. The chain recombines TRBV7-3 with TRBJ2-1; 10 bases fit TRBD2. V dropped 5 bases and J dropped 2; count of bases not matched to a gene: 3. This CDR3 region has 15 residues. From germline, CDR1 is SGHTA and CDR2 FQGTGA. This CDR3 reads CASSQGLAAYNEQFF. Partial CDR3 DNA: TGTGCCAGCAGCCAAGGACTAGCGGCCTACAATGAG.

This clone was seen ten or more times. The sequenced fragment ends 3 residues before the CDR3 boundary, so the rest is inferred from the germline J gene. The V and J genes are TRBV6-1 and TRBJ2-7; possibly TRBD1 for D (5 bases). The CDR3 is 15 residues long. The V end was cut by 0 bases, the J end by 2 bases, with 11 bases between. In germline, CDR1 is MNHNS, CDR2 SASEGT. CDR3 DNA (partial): TGTGCCAGCAGTGAAGCGCTTACAGGTACCTACGAG. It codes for CASSEALTGTYE. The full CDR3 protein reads CASSEALTGTYEQYF.

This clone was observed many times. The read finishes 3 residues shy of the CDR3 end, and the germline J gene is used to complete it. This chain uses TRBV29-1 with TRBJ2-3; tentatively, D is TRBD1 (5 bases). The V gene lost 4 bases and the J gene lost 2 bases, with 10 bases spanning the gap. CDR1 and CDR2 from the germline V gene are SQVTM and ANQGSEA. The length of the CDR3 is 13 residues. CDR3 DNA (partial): TGCAGCGTTGTGGGCAGGGCCACAGATACG. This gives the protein CSVVGRATDT. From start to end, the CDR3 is CSVVGRATDTQYF.

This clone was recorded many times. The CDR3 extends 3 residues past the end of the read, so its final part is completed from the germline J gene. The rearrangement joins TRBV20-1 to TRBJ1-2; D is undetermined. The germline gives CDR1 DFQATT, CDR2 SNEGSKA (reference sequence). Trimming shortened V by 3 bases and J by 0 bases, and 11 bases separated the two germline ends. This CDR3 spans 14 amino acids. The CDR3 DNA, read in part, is TGCAGTGCTAGGCCCGCGGTATCTAACTATGGC. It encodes CSARPAVSNYG. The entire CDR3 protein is CSARPAVSNYGYTF.

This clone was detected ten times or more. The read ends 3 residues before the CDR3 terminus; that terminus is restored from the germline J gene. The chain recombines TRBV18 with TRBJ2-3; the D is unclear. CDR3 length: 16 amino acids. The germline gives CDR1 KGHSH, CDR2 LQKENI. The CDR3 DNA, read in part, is TGTGCCAGCTCACCACTGGATCCAGCCGGTCAGGTTCCG. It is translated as CASSPLDPAGQVP. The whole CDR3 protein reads CASSPLDPAGQVPQYF.

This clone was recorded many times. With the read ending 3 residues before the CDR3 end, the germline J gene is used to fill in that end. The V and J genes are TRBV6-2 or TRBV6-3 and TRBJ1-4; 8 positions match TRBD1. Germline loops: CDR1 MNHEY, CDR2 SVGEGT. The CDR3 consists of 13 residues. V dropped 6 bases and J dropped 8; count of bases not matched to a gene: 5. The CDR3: CASSLDREEKLFF. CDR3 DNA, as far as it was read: TGTGCCAGCAGCTTGGACAGGGAGGAAAAA.

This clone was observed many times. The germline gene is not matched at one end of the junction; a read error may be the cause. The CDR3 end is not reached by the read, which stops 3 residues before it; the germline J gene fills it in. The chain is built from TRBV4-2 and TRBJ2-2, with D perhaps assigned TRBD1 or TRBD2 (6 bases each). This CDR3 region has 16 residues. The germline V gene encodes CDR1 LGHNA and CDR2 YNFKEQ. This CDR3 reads CASSQGGTVNTGELFF. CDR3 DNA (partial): TGCGCCAGCAGCCAAGGGGGGACTGTGAACACCGGGGAG.

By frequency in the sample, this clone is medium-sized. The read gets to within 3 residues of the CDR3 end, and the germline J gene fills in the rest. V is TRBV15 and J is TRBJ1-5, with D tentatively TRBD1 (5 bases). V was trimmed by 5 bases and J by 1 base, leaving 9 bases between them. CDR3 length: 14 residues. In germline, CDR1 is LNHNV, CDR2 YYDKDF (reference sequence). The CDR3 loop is CATSLRGSNQPQHF. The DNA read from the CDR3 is TGTGCCACCAGCTTGAGGGGAAGCAATCAGCCC.

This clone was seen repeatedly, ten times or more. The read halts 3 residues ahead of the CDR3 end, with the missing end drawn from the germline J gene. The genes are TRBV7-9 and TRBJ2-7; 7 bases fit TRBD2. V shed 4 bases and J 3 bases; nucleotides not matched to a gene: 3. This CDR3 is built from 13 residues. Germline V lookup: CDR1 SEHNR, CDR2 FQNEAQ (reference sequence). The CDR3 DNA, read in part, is TGTGCCAGCAGCTGGGGGGGAGACTACGAG. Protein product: CASSWGGDYE. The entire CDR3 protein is CASSWGGDYEQYF.

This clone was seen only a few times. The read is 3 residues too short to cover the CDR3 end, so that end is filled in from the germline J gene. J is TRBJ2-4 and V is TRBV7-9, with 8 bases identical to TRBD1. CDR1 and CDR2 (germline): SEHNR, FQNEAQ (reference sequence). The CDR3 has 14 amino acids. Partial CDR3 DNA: TGTGCCAGCAGCGAAGGGACAGGACTCTATGGT. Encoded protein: CASSEGTGLYG. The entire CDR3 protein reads CASSEGTGLYGQYF. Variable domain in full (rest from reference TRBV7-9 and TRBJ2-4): DTGVSQNPRHKITKRGQNVTFRCDPISEHNRLYWYRQTLGQGPEFLTYFQNEAQLEKSRLLSDRFSAERPKGSFSTLEIQRTEQGDSAMYLCASSEGTGLYGQYFGAGTRLSVL.

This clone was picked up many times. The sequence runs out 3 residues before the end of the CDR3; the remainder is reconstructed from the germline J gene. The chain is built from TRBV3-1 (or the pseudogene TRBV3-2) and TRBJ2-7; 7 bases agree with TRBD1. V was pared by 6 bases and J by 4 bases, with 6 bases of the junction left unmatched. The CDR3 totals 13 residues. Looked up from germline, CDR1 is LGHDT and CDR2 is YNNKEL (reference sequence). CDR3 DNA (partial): TGTGCCAGCAGGGGGACAGTCTCTTACGAG. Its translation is CASRGTVSYE. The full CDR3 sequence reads CASRGTVSYEQYF.

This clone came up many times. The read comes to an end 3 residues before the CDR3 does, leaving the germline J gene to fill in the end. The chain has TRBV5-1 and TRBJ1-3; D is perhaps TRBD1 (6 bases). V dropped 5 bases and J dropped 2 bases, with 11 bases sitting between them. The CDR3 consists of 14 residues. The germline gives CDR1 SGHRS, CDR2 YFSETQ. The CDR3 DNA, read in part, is TGCGCCAGCAGAAAACAGGGAACTGGAAACACC. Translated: CASRKQGTGNT. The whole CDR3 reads CASRKQGTGNTIYF.

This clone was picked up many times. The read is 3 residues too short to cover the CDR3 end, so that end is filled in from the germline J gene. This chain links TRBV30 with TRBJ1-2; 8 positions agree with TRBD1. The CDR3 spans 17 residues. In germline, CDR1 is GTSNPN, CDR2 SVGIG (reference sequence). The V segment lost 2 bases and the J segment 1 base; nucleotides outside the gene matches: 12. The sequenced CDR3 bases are TGTGCCTGGAGTCCTGAACAGGGGGGCGACTATAACTATGGC. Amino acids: CAWSPEQGGDYNYG. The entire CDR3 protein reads CAWSPEQGGDYNYGYTF.

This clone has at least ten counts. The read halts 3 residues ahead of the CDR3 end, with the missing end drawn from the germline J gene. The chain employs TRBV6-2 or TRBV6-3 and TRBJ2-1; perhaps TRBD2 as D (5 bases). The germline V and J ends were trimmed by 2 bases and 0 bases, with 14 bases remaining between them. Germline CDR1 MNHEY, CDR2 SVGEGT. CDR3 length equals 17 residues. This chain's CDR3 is CASSYGRGRSSYNEQFF. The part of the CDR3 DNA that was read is TGTGCCAGCAGTTACGGTCGGGGAAGGAGCTCCTACAATGAG.

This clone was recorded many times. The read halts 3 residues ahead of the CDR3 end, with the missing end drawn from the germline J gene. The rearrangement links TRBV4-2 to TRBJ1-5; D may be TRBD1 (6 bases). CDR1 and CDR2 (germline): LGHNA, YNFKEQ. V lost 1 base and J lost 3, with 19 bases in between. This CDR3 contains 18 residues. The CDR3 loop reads CASSQVLSTGPFNQPQHF. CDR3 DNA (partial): TGTGCCAGCAGCCAAGTTCTCTCGACAGGCCCTTTCAATCAGCCC.

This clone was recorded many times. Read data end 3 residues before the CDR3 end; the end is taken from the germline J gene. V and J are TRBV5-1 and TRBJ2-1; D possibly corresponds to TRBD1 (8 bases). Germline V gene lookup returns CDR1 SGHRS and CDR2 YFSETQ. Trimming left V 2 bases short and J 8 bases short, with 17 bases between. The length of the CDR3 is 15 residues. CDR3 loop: CASSLDRGGRDEQFF. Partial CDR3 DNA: TGCGCCAGCAGCTTAGACAGGGGAGGGAGGGATGAG.

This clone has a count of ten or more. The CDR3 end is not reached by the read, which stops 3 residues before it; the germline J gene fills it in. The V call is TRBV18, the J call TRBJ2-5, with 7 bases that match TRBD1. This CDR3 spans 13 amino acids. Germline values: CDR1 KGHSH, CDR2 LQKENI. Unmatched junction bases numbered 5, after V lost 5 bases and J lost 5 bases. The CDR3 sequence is CASSDRVEETQYF. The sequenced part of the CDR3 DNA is TGTGCCAGCTCAGACAGGGTCGAGGAGACC.

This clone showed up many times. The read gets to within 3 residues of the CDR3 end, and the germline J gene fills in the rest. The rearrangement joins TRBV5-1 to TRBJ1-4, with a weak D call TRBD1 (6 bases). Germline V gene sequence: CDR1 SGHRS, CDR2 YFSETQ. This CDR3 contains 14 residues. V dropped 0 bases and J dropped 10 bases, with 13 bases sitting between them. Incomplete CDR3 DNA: TGCGCCAGCAGCTTGGAGGGGGTCCCAGGAAAA. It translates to CASSLEGVPGK. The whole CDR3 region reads CASSLEGVPGKLFF.